This T cell receptor beta chain derives from a study of T cells in Graves' hyperthyroidism and ophthalmopathy. CDR1 and CDR2 (germline): SNHLY, FYNNEI. This CDR3 contains 14 residues. V dropped 6 bases and J dropped 7 bases, with 16 bases sitting between them. Amplified regions were TCR beta CDR3 sequences from RNA transcripts. Carried out on the TCR CDR3, a first-round RT-PCR used the HTBI primer set. A single record per CDR3 protein comes from TCRdb applying MiXCR to the multiplex PCR reads. Counted here are fewer than 450,000 distinct CDR3 sequences, about 18% occurring once; the ten biggest clones make up roughly a third. The study's findings and limits: Ophthalmopathy was predicted by the model a median of about 6.5 months ahead of onset.

The table lists this clonotype with many counts. Its target is not known. The source is a woman aged 25 to 39 with Graves' hyperthyroidism that later progressed to Graves' ophthalmopathy. V gene TRBV2 combines with J gene TRBJ1-5, with D possibly TRBD1 on 6 matching bases. Sequenced: blood. The CDR3 bases are TGTGCCAGCAGACCTCCAGGGGAACAGCAGCCCCAGCATTTT. Its translation is CASRPPGEQQPQHF.